The 13 T cell receptor beta chains below all came from one sample that was sequenced in a study of T-cell reconstitution after alpha-beta-depleted transplantation in children. The TCRbeta library was prepared with unique molecular identifiers. MiXCR, run by TCRdb on the PCR reads, gives a single entry per CDR3 protein. This sample has approximately 510,000 distinct CDR3 sequences, with 15% to 20% found just once. The starting material was PBMCs from the stem cell graft donor, obtained from the stem cell graft. These receptors were collected from a human donor who donated a stem cell graft to a child with acute lymphoblastic leukemia.

This chain links TRBV5-1 with TRBJ2-1, with 9 positions matching TRBD2. The CDR3 runs 14 residues. Per germline, CDR1 SGHRS and CDR2 YFSETQ. J lost 12 bases, V lost 2 bases, and 9 bases had no gene match. The CDR3 is CASSLGTSPPRQFF. The DNA for the CDR3 is TGCGCCAGCAGCTTAGGGACTAGCCCACCCCGGCAGTTCTTC.

Only a few counts were recorded for this clonotype. The chain combines TRBV7-9 with TRBJ2-7, with D unclear. The CDR3 has 16 amino acids. V was trimmed by 1 base and J by 2 bases, leaving 15 bases between them. CDR1 is SEHNR and CDR2 is FQNEAQ in the germline V gene (reference sequence). DNA of the CDR3: TGTGCCAGCAGCTTAGTGATTGGGCCACCCCCCTACGAGCAGTACTTC. Its translation: CASSLVIGPPPYEQYF.

Only a few counts were recorded for this clonotype. J is TRBJ2-7 and V is TRBV12-3 or TRBV12-4, with 7 bases identical to TRBD1. J lost 3 bases, V lost 6 bases, and 5 bases had no gene match. This CDR3 comprises 13 residues. CDR3 coding DNA: TGTGCCAGCAGCACGACAGGGATCTACGAGCAGTACTTC. This encodes CASSTTGIYEQYF.

The rearrangement joins TRBV15 to TRBJ1-2; perhaps TRBD1 as D (5 bases). CDR3 length equals 15 residues. CDR1 LNHNV and CDR2 YYDKDF come from the germline V gene (reference sequence). The germline V and J ends were trimmed by 1 base and 5 bases, with 14 bases remaining between them. CDR3 sequence reads: CATSRVLEGPYGYTF. In DNA, the CDR3 is TGTGCCACCAGCAGAGTCTTAGAGGGGCCTTATGGCTACACCTTC.

The chain links TRBV3-1 to TRBJ2-1, with 7 bases matching TRBD1. The CDR3 is 13 residues long. With 3 bases clipped from V and 12 bases from J, the junction kept 8 bases outside the gene matches. Germline values: CDR1 LGHDT, CDR2 YNNKEL (reference sequence). CDR3 residues: CASSQWTGSGQFF. CDR3 DNA sequence: TGTGCCAGCAGCCAGTGGACAGGCAGTGGGCAGTTCTTC.

This clonotype has just a few counts. This chain uses TRBV29-1 with TRBJ1-2; no reliable D call. Trimming shortened V by 3 bases and J by 4 bases, and 12 bases separated the two germline ends. Germline V gives CDR1 SQVTM, CDR2 ANQGSEA. CDR3 length: 13 residues. CDR3: CSVESGLGYGYTF. In DNA, the CDR3 is TGCAGCGTTGAGTCTGGACTCGGCTATGGCTACACCTTC. The full variable domain, completed using reference TRBV29-1 and TRBJ1-2, is SAVISQKPSRDICQRGTSLTIQCQVDSQVTMMFWYRQQPGQSLTLIATANQGSEATYESGFVIDKFPISRPNLTFSTLTVSNMSPEDSSIYLCSVESGLGYGYTFGSGTRLTVV.

This clonotype appeared a few times. V usage is TRBV5-1 and J usage is TRBJ1-1, with D tentatively TRBD1 (5 bases). The CDR3 length is 16 residues. Germline CDR1 and CDR2: SGHRS and YFSETQ. Deletions cut 6 bases from V and 0 bases from J, with 18 bases between. This CDR3 reads CASTPAILDMNTEAFF. The CDR3 DNA reads TGCGCCAGCACCCCTGCCATCCTGGACATGAACACTGAAGCTTTCTTT.

At least ten counts were recorded for this clonotype. V and J are TRBV12-3 or TRBV12-4 and TRBJ2-2; the match to TRBD1 covers 9 bases. V dropped 7 bases and J dropped 5; count of bases not matched to a gene: 5. This CDR3 contains 14 residues. The CDR3 sequence: CASTLTGGTGELFF. In DNA, the CDR3 is TGTGCCAGCACCCTGACAGGGGGGACCGGGGAGCTGTTTTTT.

This clonotype has a handful of counts. The chain is built from TRBV15 and TRBJ2-5, with 13 positions matching TRBD2. The germline CDR1 and CDR2 sequences are LNHNV and YYDKDF (reference sequence). CDR3 size: 14 residues. J lost 5 bases, V lost 8 bases, and 5 bases had no gene match. The CDR3 reads CATAGTSGMETQYF. As DNA, the CDR3 is TGTGCCACCGCTGGGACTAGCGGGATGGAGACCCAGTACTTC.

The rearrangement uses TRBV10-3 and TRBJ1-1; D is ambiguous. Germline-derived CDR1 and CDR2 are ENHRY and SYGVKD. V lost 11 bases and J 1 base, leaving 2 bases between the germline ends. The CDR3 length is 9 residues. CDR3 in DNA: TGTGCCTCGAACACTGAAGCTTTCTTT. Encoded protein: CASNTEAFF.

The rearrangement links TRBV5-1 to TRBJ1-1; D is perhaps TRBD1 (6 bases). Trimming stripped 0 bases from V and 7 bases from J, with 10 bases between. The CDR3 is 13 amino acids. Germline V gene lookup returns CDR1 SGHRS and CDR2 YFSETQ. CDR3: CASSLARGNEAFF. CDR3 nucleotide sequence: TGCGCCAGCAGCTTGGCCAGGGGAAATGAAGCTTTCTTT.

The chain recombines TRBV7-9 with TRBJ1-1; D remains unclear. Germline CDR1 and CDR2: SEHNR and FQNEAQ (reference sequence). The CDR3 extends over 12 amino acids. V was clipped by 11 bases and J by 0 bases, with 10 bases between them. CDR3 DNA sequence: TGTGCCGGCCGCCAATTGAACACTGAAGCTTTCTTT. As protein: CAGRQLNTEAFF.

V usage is TRBV24-1 and J usage is TRBJ2-2, with a possible D match to TRBD1 (6 bases). This CDR3 comprises 15 residues. V shed 5 bases and J shed 4 bases, with 13 bases lying between them. Germline V gives CDR1 KGHDR, CDR2 SFDVKD. The CDR3: CATSARQVRTGELFF. CDR3 sequence (DNA): TGTGCCACCAGTGCAAGACAGGTGCGCACCGGGGAGCTGTTTTTT.